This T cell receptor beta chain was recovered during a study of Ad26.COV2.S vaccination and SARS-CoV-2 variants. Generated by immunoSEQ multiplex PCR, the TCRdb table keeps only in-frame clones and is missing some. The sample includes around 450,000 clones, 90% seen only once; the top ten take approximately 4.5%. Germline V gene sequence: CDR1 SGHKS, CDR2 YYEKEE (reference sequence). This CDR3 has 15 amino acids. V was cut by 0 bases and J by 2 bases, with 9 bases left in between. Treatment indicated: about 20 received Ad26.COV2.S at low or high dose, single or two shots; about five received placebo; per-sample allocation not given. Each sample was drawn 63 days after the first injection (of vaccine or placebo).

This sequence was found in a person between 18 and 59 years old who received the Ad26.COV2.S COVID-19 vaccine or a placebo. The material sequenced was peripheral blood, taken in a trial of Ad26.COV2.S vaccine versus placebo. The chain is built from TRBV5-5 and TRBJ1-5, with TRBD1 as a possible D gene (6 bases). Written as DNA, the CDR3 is TGTGCCAGCAGCTTGGGGGCAGGGGGCAATCAGCCCCAGCATTTT. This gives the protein CASSLGAGGNQPQHF.